Following are 6 T cell receptor beta chains from one sample sequenced in a study of cytomegalovirus exposure and HLA in healthy donors. The PCR ran on 60 Vbeta and 13 Jbeta primers. Only in-frame clones appear in the TCRdb table, and some are missing; sequencing was by immunoSEQ multiplex PCR. Among roughly 160,000 clones listed, approximately 80% were seen once. Source material: PBMCs. These receptors originate from a young man in good health and CMV-seropositive.

The CDR3 DNA is TGTGCCAGCATCCCAAGCGGAGGGGGCGGAGAGCAGTACTTC. This translates into CASIPSGGGGEQYF. The V call is TRBV11-2, the J call TRBJ2-7; possibly TRBD1 for D (7 bases). The length of the CDR3 is 14 residues. With 7 bases removed from V and 7 bases from J, the gap between germline ends came to 20 bases. The V gene's germline CDR1 is SGHAT and CDR2 FQNNGV.

Turning to this clone: One end of the junction fails to match germline, which may point to a read error. The rearrangement uses TRBV2 and TRBJ2-5; 8 bases agree with TRBD1. This CDR3 has 13 residues. Germline lookup yields CDR1 SNHLY and CDR2 FYNNEI. Written as DNA, the CDR3 is TGTGCCAGCAGTGGACAGGGGAAAGAGACCCGGTACTTC. Its translation is CASSGQGKETRYF.

In this sample, this clone turned up once. The V gene is TRBV30, the J gene TRBJ1-4, with D possibly being TRBD1 (6 bases). Per germline, CDR1 GTSNPN and CDR2 SVGIG (reference sequence). The germline V and J ends were trimmed by 5 bases and 4 bases, with 14 bases remaining between them. The CDR3 has 14 amino acids. The CDR3 loop is CAWSSGTFNEKLFF. The CDR3 region has the DNA TGTGCCTGGTCTTCCGGGACATTTAATGAAAAACTGTTTTTT.

This clone was counted once. An end of the junction differs from the germline gene, which may be a read error. The chain carries TRBV7-9 and TRBJ1-1; a weak D match, TRBD1 (5 bases). The CDR3 contains 12 residues. Germline-derived CDR1 and CDR2 are SEHNR and FQNEAQ (reference sequence). In nucleotides, the CDR3 is TGTGCCAGCAGCCGAGAGGGGACTGGAGCTTTCTTT. It codes for CASSREGTGAFF.

The chain combines TRBV7-9 with TRBJ2-5; weak D call: TRBD2 (5 bases). The length of the CDR3 is 14 residues. The V gene lost 2 bases and the J gene lost 2 bases, with 9 bases spanning the gap. Germline V gene lookup returns CDR1 SEHNR and CDR2 FQNEAQ (reference sequence). The CDR3 bases are TGTGCCAGCAGCTTAAACGGACTTCAAGAGACCCAGTACTTC. This sequence encodes CASSLNGLQETQYF.

The V and J genes are TRBV27 and TRBJ2-5; D is possibly TRBD2 (5 bases). CDR3 size: 15 residues. The V gene's germline CDR1 is MNHEY and CDR2 SMNVEV (reference sequence). V shed 3 bases and J shed 0 bases, with 11 bases lying between them. The chain's CDR3 is CASSFLLGNQETQYF. Written as DNA, the CDR3 is TGTGCCAGCAGTTTCCTACTAGGGAACCAAGAGACCCAGTACTTC.